The subject of this entry is one T cell receptor beta chain. The method was immunoSEQ multiplex PCR; TCRdb's version includes in-frame clones alone and lacks a portion of them. The sample lists about 150,000 clones, approximately 86% occurring once. The data were obtained in a study of blood T cell repertoires in COVID-19. About the research overall: PBMCs, B-cell-depleted T cells, or T cells were the source of the cDNA or gDNA that made up the material.

The origin of this receptor is a woman in her sixties with active or convalescent COVID-19. Sequencing was performed on peripheral blood.

DNA for the CDR3: TGTGCCAGCAGTTACGGACTGTCTTCGAACACCGGGGAGCTGTTTTTT. This encodes CASSYGLSSNTGELFF. This chain connects TRBV6-5 to TRBJ2-2, with TRBD2 as a possible D gene (5 bases). The V gene lost 2 bases and the J gene lost 0 bases, with 10 bases spanning the gap. Germline V gives CDR1 MNHEY, CDR2 SVGAGI. CDR3 length: 16 amino acids.